The 11 T cell receptor beta chains listed next were all sequenced from one sample in a study of blood T cell repertoires in COVID-19. The method was immunoSEQ multiplex PCR; TCRdb's version includes in-frame clones alone and lacks a portion of them. The sample holds some 110,000 clones; more than 75% are singletons and the top ten take roughly 15%. The sample taken for sequencing was peripheral blood. Every receptor here comes from a man aged 50 to 59 with acute or convalescent COVID-19.

Only a few counts were recorded for this clone. This chain joins TRBV7-3 and TRBJ1-5, with TRBD1 matching 7 bases. V lost 7 bases to trimming and J lost 5 bases; unmatched junction nucleotides: 17. The CDR3 sequence is 17 residues long. The germline V gene encodes CDR1 SGHTA and CDR2 FQGTGA. The CDR3 nucleotides are TGTGCCAGCACCCTAAGACCCCCAGGGGGGATAGATCAGCCCCAGCATTTT. Translating gives CASTLRPPGGIDQPQHF.

DNA of the CDR3: TGTGCCAGCAGGGGTTACAGGGGTTTTCCTCGGGGTAATGAAAAACTGTTTTTT. It encodes CASRGYRGFPRGNEKLFF. The rearrangement joins TRBV28 to TRBJ1-4, with 7 nucleotides matching TRBD1. Trimming at V came to 6 bases and at J to 4 bases, leaving 17 bases not matched to a gene. CDR1 is MDHEN, CDR2 SYDVKM, per germline. The CDR3 is 18 amino acids.

The chain has TRBV27 and TRBJ1-1; TRBD1 matches 8 bases. Germline values: CDR1 MNHEY, CDR2 SMNVEV (reference sequence). CDR3 length: 17 amino acids. The V and J ends lost 7 bases and 1 base, in that order; junction bases with no gene match: 14. The chain's CDR3 is CASKPPNWTGWNTEAFF. CDR3 sequence (DNA): TGTGCCAGCAAACCGCCGAATTGGACAGGGTGGAACACTGAAGCTTTCTTT.

This rearrangement joins TRBV29-1 to TRBJ2-2; the D gene is possibly TRBD1 (6 bases). The CDR3 is made up of 12 amino acids. In germline, CDR1 is SQVTM, CDR2 ANQGSEA. Trimming stripped 5 bases from V and 6 bases from J, with 10 bases between. CDR3: CSVRQAAGELFF. The CDR3 DNA reads as TGCAGCGTTCGACAGGCGGCCGGGGAGCTGTTTTTT.

The chain combines TRBV5-4 with TRBJ1-1; tentative D call: TRBD1 (5 bases). The CDR3 extends over 15 amino acids. Trimming shortened V by 1 base and J by 0 bases, and 10 bases separated the two germline ends. Germline lookup yields CDR1 SGHNT and CDR2 YYREEE (reference sequence). The CDR3 region is CASSLRQRMNTEAFF. CDR3 DNA sequence: TGTGCCAGCAGCTTGCGACAGCGTATGAACACTGAAGCTTTCTTT.

The CDR3 nucleotides read TGTGCCAGTAGTATAGATCGGCAGGGCACTGAAGCTTTCTTT. Translating it yields CASSIDRQGTEAFF. This chain links TRBV19 with TRBJ1-1; D might be TRBD1 (5 bases). Germline V lookup: CDR1 LNHDA, CDR2 SQIVND (reference sequence). V lost 0 bases to trimming and J lost 4 bases, with 9 bases between them. The CDR3 consists of 14 residues.

This sequence joins TRBV10-1 and TRBJ2-1; D is possibly TRBD2 (7 bases). The CDR3 totals 12 residues. Germline lookup yields CDR1 WNHNN and CDR2 SYGVQD (reference sequence). Trimming removed 3 bases from V and 10 bases from J, with 10 bases in between. CDR3: CASSEGGLEQFF. The DNA for the CDR3 is TGCGCCAGCAGTGAAGGGGGACTAGAGCAGTTCTTC.

The CDR3 spells CASSPHRSQTGIVEKLFF. Here the CDR3 DNA reads TGTGCCAGCAGCCCTCATCGTTCACAAACGGGAATTGTTGAAAAACTGTTTTTT. This rearrangement joins TRBV7-3 to TRBJ1-4; no clear D gene. CDR3 size: 18 residues. Germline V lookup: CDR1 SGHTA, CDR2 FQGTGA. V shed 5 bases and J shed 7 bases, with 26 bases lying between them.

The chain uses TRBV6-5 and TRBJ2-1; D call uncertain. There are 13 residues in the CDR3. Between the trimmed V and J ends, which lost 10 bases and 4 bases, there was a span of 14 bases. Germline V gene data show CDR1 as MNHEY and CDR2 as SVGAGI. The CDR3 here is CATLDPLYNEQFF. CDR3 in DNA: TGTGCCACGCTAGACCCCCTTTACAATGAGCAGTTCTTC.

The sample holds a few counts of this clone. The chain uses TRBV24-1 and TRBJ1-2, with TRBD1 matching 10 bases. The trim removed 5 bases at V and 7 bases at J, leaving 6 bases unmatched. CDR1 is KGHDR and CDR2 is SFDVKD in the germline V gene. The CDR3 consists of 14 residues. CDR3 in DNA: TGTGCCACCAGTGTGGGACAGGGGATTGGTGGCTACACCTTC. Residues: CATSVGQGIGGYTF.

The chain carries TRBV6-5 and TRBJ2-7; 7 bases are a match to TRBD2. The CDR3 runs 15 residues. V trimming: 4 bases; J trimming: 2 bases; junction bases outside the gene matches: 8. CDR1 and CDR2 from the germline V gene are MNHEY and SVGAGI. The CDR3 region has the DNA TGTGCCAGCAGTTCCTTCGCGGGAGACGCCTACGAGCAGTACTTC. Its protein product is CASSSFAGDAYEQYF.